The text below deals with one TCR beta chain. The CDR3 covers 16 residues. Trimming left V 1 base short and J 3 bases short, with 14 bases between. Germline V gene sequence: CDR1 SGHTA, CDR2 FQGNSA. This entry comes from a study of identical twins. Template switching added a universal primer binding site, and final cDNA carried unique molecular identifiers. From the 5' RACE reads, TCRdb called clonotypes with MiXCR, one entry per CDR3 protein. The sample comprises 650,000 to 750,000 distinct CDR3 sequences, 21% of which are singletons, and over 4% rests with the top ten. This same sample was also part of a study on T cells expressing NK-cell markers. That work adds: Dominant NKG2C+ clonotypes made up 1.0-7.0% of CD8+ T cells in six donors. It is unclear if expanded NKG2C-expressing clones target HCMV antigens.

This clonotype was obtained from a woman aged 18-29 years in good health. Material: PBMCs. This chain uses TRBV7-2 with TRBJ2-3, with D hard to call. The CDR3 protein is CASSLGQSFGTDTQYF. The CDR3 region has the DNA TGTGCCAGCAGCTTAGGCCAGTCGTTCGGGACAGATACGCAGTATTTT.